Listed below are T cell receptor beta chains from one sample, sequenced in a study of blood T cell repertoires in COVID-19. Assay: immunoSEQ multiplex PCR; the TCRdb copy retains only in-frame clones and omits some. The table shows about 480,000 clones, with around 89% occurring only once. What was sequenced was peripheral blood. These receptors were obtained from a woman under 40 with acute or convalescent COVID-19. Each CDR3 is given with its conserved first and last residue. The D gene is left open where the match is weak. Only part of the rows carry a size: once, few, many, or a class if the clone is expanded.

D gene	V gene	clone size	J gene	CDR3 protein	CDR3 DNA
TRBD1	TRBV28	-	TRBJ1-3	CASSHRQGGRTIGNTIYF	TGTGCCAGCAGTCACCGACAGGGTGGTCGGACTATCGGAAACACCATATATTTT
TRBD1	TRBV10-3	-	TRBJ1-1	CAIGQGGTEAFF	TGTGCCATTGGACAGGGAGGGACTGAAGCTTTCTTT
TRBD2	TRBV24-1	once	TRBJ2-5	CATSDFSGGAETQYF	TGTGCCACCAGTGACTTTAGCGGGGGGGCGGAGACCCAGTACTTC
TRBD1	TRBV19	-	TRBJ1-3	CASRSFLWGQGHTIYF	TGTGCCAGCCGATCTTTCCTCTGGGGACAGGGACACACCATATATTTT
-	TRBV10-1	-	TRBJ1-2	CATPPAGGDRFGYTF	TGCGCCACCCCCCCCGCGGGGGGCGATAGGTTTGGCTACACCTTC
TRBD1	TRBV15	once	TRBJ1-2	CATSRGARGQRNYGYTF	TGTGCCACCAGCAGAGGGGCTCGGGGACAGCGGAACTATGGCTACACCTTC
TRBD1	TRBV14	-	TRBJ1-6	CASSREGQGRSPLHF	TGTGCCAGCAGCAGAGAGGGACAGGGCAGGTCACCCCTCCACTTT
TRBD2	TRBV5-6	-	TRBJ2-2	CASSFGAGGPTGELFF	TGTGCCAGCAGCTTTGGAGCGGGGGGGCCCACCGGGGAGCTGTTTTTT
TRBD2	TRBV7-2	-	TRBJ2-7	CASSFKTSGGPMPYEQYF	TGTGCCAGCAGCTTCAAGACTAGCGGGGGACCGATGCCCTACGAGCAGTACTTC
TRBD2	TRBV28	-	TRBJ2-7	CASSLRGGSYEQYF	TGTGCCAGCAGTTTACGGGGGGGTTCCTACGAGCAGTACTTC
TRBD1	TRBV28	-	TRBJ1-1	CASSQPGTVNTEAFF	TGTGCCAGCAGTCAACCCGGGACAGTGAACACTGAAGCTTTCTTT
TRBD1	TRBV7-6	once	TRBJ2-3	CASSLASGQGSGTQYF	TGTGCCAGCAGCTTAGCGTCGGGACAGGGCAGCGGTACGCAGTATTTT
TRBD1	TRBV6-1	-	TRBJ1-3	CASSERFGTERRSGNTIYF	TGTGCCAGCAGTGAACGGTTTGGGACAGAACGCCGCTCTGGAAACACCATATATTTT
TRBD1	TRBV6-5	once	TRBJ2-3	CASGTGRGTDTQYF	TGTGCCAGCGGGACAGGGAGGGGCACAGATACGCAGTATTTT
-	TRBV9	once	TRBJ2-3	CASSARRGTDTQYF	TGTGCCAGCAGCGCCCGCAGAGGGACAGATACGCAGTATTTT
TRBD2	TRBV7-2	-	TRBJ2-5	CASSLRMTSGGTGTQYF	TGTGCCAGCAGCTTAAGGATGACTAGCGGGGGGACAGGGACCCAGTACTTC
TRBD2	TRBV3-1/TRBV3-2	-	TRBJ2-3	CASSQDWFSGGPSTDTQYF	TGTGCCAGCAGCCAAGATTGGTTCAGCGGGGGGCCTAGCACAGATACGCAGTATTTT
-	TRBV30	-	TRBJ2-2	CALLPGTTNTGELFF	TGTGCCCTACTGCCCGGCACTACGAACACCGGGGAGCTGTTTTTT
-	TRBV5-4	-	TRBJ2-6	CASSLGENPGANVLTF	TGTGCCAGCAGCTTGGGGGAGAACCCTGGGGCCAACGTCCTGACTTTC
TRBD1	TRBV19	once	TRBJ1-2	CASSMWDRVDGYTF	TGTGCCAGTAGTATGTGGGACAGGGTGGATGGCTACACCTTC
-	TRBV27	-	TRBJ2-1	CASRTTGSYNEQFF	TGTGCCAGCAGGACTACGGGATCCTACAATGAGCAGTTCTTC
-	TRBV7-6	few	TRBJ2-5	CASSWGPRETQYF	TGTGCCAGCAGCTGGGGCCCGCGGGAGACCCAGTACTTC
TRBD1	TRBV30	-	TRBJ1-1	CAWSHTGGSEAFF	TGTGCCTGGAGTCATACAGGGGGCTCTGAAGCTTTCTTT
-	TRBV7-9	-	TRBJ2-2	CANYLSGELFF	TGTGCCAACTATTTATCCGGGGAGCTGTTTTTT
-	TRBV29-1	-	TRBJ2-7	CSVTLRDWVGEQYF	TGCAGCGTCACGTTGCGGGATTGGGTGGGGGAGCAGTACTTC
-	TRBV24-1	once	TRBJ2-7	CATSDQGYEQYF	TGTGCCACCAGTGATCAGGGATACGAGCAGTACTTC
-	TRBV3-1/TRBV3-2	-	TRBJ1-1	CASSQGVTGGAEAFF	TGTGCCAGCAGCCAAGGGGTGACAGGTGGGGCTGAAGCTTTCTTT
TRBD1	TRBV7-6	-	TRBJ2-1	CASSLTGTGVYNEQFF	TGTGCCAGCAGCTTAACCGGGACAGGGGTGTACAATGAGCAGTTCTTC
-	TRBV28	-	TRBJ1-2	CASRNRVIYGYTF	TGTGCCAGCCGGAACAGGGTTATCTATGGCTACACCTTC